These 2 T cell receptor beta chains were all obtained from the same sample, sequenced in a study of CD4 T cells in relation to SARS-CoV-2 and coronaviruses. Unexposed donor CD4+ T cells date from about 2010-2018, before the COVID-19 pandemic. Isolation of CD4+ T cells took place after less than 13 days in culture. Data came from immunoSEQ multiplex PCR; TCRdb stores just in-frame clones and leaves some out. This table has some 26,000 clones, about 73% appearing once. These TCRs' antigens remain unknown. The sequencing sample was made of CD4+ T cells from PBMCs, cultured in vitro. All receptors derive from a human donor in good health.

This chain uses TRBV25-1 with TRBJ1-5; D call uncertain. This CDR3 region has 14 residues. Germline V lookup: CDR1 MGHDK, CDR2 SYGVNS. Trimming left V 1 base short and J 0 bases short, with 4 bases between. The CDR3 spells CASSEFDSNQPQHF. The DNA for the CDR3 is TGTGCCAGCAGTGAATTTGATAGCAATCAGCCCCAGCATTTT.

This chain uses TRBV7-3 with TRBJ2-3; 11 nucleotides agree with TRBD2. With V trimmed by 4 bases and J by 0 bases, 21 bases remained unmatched. The CDR3 totals 22 residues. The germline gives CDR1 SGHTA, CDR2 FQGTGA. The CDR3 reads CASSSTPHLLAGVWASTDTQYF. DNA of the CDR3: TGTGCCAGCAGCTCAACTCCGCATCTACTAGCGGGAGTATGGGCGAGCACAGATACGCAGTATTTT. The full variable domain, rest sourced from reference TRBV7-3 and TRBJ2-3, is GAGVSQTPSNKVTEKGKYVELRCDPISGHTALYWYRQSLGQGPEFLIYFQGTGAADDSGLPNDRFFAVRPEGSVSTLKIQRTERGDSAVYLCASSSTPHLLAGVWASTDTQYFGPGTRLTVL.